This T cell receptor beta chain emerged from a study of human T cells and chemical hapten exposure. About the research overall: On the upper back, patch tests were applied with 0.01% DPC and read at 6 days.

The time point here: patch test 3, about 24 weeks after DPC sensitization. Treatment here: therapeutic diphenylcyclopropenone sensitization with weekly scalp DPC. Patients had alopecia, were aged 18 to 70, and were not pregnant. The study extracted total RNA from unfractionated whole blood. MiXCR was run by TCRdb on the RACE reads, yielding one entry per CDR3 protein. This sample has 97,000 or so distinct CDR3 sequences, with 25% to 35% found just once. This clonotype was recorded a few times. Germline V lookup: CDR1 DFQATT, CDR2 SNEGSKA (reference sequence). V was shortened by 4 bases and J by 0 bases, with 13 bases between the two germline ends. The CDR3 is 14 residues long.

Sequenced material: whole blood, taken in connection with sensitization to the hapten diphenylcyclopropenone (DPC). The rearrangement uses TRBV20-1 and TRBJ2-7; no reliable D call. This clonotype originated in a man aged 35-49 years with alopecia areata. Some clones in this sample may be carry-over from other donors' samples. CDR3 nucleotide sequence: TGCAGTGCTACGGCGGACGGAAGCTCCTACGAGCAGTACTTC. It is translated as CSATADGSSYEQYF.